Presented here are 26 T cell receptor beta chains from one specimen sequenced in a study of blood T cell repertoires in COVID-19. Produced via immunoSEQ multiplex PCR; TCRdb's table is partial and in-frame only. This sample carries approximately 160,000 clones, around four fifths of them seen once, and the ten largest clones take roughly 4.5%. Sequenced sample: PBMCs or T cells enriched from blood (not recorded which). These TCRs come from a woman aged 45-60 years who had recovered from COVID-19.

This clone was seen at least ten times. The chain recombines TRBV11-2 with TRBJ2-2, with 7 bases that match TRBD1. V lost 4 bases to trimming and J lost 6 bases; unmatched junction nucleotides: 2. The CDR3 covers 13 residues. Looked up from germline, CDR1 is SGHAT and CDR2 is FQNNGV. The CDR3 nucleotides are TGTGCCAGCAGCTCCACAGGGGCCGGGGAGCTGTTTTTT. Residues: CASSSTGAGELFF.

V and J are TRBV28 and TRBJ1-3, with TRBD1 matching 8 bases. CDR1 is MDHEN, CDR2 SYDVKM, per germline. This CDR3 is built from 17 residues. V lost 2 bases to trimming and J lost 3 bases; unmatched junction nucleotides: 9. The CDR3 nucleotides are TGTGCCAGCAGTTTAGAGCGCAGGGGGCAAAGTGGAAACACCATATATTTT. Its protein is CASSLERRGQSGNTIYF. Filled out from reference TRBV28 and TRBJ1-3, the complete variable domain reads DVKVTQSSRYLVKRTGEKVFLECVQDMDHENMFWYRQDPGLGLRLIYFSYDVKMKEKGDIPEGYSVSREKKERFSLILESASTNQTSMYLCASSLERRGQSGNTIYFGEGSWLTVV.

The CDR3 DNA follows: TGTGCCAGCAGTTTAGTCTCCTATGGCTACACCTTC. Protein sequence: CASSLVSYGYTF. The J gene is TRBJ1-2, the V gene TRBV12-3 or TRBV12-4; D is undetermined. The CDR3 is made up of 12 amino acids. Trimming cost V 1 base and J 4 bases, with 4 bases left between them.

The chain recombines TRBV5-1 with TRBJ1-1, with D possibly being TRBD1 (5 bases). V lost 4 bases to trimming and J lost 3 bases, with 10 bases between them. There are 13 residues in the CDR3. Germline V gene lookup returns CDR1 SGHRS and CDR2 YFSETQ. CDR3 nucleotides: TGCGCCAGCAGCCCGACAGAATACACTGAAGCTTTCTTT. Protein sequence: CASSPTEYTEAFF.

The chain joins TRBV5-4 to TRBJ1-2; 7 bases are a match to TRBD1. The V gene end was trimmed by 4 bases and the J gene end by 2 bases; junction bases not matched to a gene: 5. This CDR3 has 14 amino acids. CDR1 is SGHNT, CDR2 YYREEE, per germline (reference sequence). Here the CDR3 DNA reads TGTGCCAGCAGCCGGGACAGATTAAACTATGGCTACACCTTC. Translation gives CASSRDRLNYGYTF. Full variable domain (remainder filled in from reference TRBV5-4 and TRBJ1-2): ETGVTQSPTHLIKTRGQQVTLRCSSQSGHNTVSWYQQALGQGPQFIFQYYREEENGRGNFPPRFSGLQFPNYSSELNVNALELDDSALYLCASSRDRLNYGYTFGSGTRLTVV.

The J gene is TRBJ2-2, the V gene TRBV7-9; tentatively, D is TRBD2 (5 bases). Per germline, CDR1 SEHNR and CDR2 FQNEAQ (reference sequence). V was trimmed by 1 base and J by 6 bases, leaving 6 bases between them. This CDR3 contains 13 residues. The CDR3 reads CASSLGGSGELFF. CDR3 nucleotide sequence: TGTGCCAGCAGCTTAGGAGGGTCCGGGGAGCTGTTTTTT.

The V gene is TRBV11-2, the J gene TRBJ1-2, with 8 bases matching TRBD1. The junction had 2 bases not matched to a gene; V was cut back by 5 bases and J by 3 bases. This CDR3 is built from 13 residues. CDR1 and CDR2 (germline): SGHAT, FQNNGV. The CDR3 loop reads CASSPGQDYGYTF. The CDR3 bases are TGTGCCAGCAGCCCGGGACAGGACTATGGCTACACCTTC.

The chain couples TRBV7-2 to TRBJ1-2; 9 bases agree with TRBD1. The CDR3 loop spans 16 amino acids. Germline V CDR1 and CDR2: SGHTA, FQGNSA. V lost 4 bases and J lost 7; bases outside the gene matches: 13. CDR3 bases: TGTGCCAGCAGCTCGTTCAGGGACAGGGCGGGCGGTGGCTACACCTTC. As protein: CASSSFRDRAGGGYTF.

As for this clone: The same CDR3 arises from other DNA sequences in this sample as well. The chain recombines TRBV6-2 or TRBV6-3 with TRBJ2-7; D uncertain. This CDR3 contains 12 residues. Germline loops: CDR1 MNHEY, CDR2 SVGEGT. V lost 5 bases to trimming and J lost 7 bases, with 12 bases between them. CDR3 bases: TGTGCCAGCAGTCCGACTGGAAGGGAGCAGTACGTC. This encodes CASSPTGREQYV.

The rearrangement links TRBV18 to TRBJ2-1; the D gene is possibly TRBD2 (6 bases). V lost 3 bases and J 12 bases, leaving 18 bases between the germline ends. Looked up from germline, CDR1 is KGHSH and CDR2 is LQKENI. The CDR3 runs 14 residues. CDR3 loop: CASSPSGTSPPQFF. The CDR3 region has the DNA TGTGCCAGCTCACCGTCCGGGACTTCTCCCCCGCAGTTCTTC.

The genes are TRBV9 and TRBJ1-1, with D unresolved. The CDR3 spans 13 residues. The V end was cut by 0 bases, the J end by 4 bases, with 7 bases between. CDR1 and CDR2 (germline): SGDLS, YYNGEE. The CDR3 DNA reads TGTGCCAGCAGCGTAGTAGGGAGCACTGAAGCTTTCTTT. This encodes CASSVVGSTEAFF.

The chain uses TRBV7-3 and TRBJ2-2; D remains ambiguous. The V end was cut by 4 bases, the J end by 8 bases, with 8 bases between. The CDR3 is 12 amino acids. Germline V gene lookup returns CDR1 SGHTA and CDR2 FQGTGA. The DNA for the CDR3 is TGTGCCAGCAGCTCCCAGAGGGGGGAGCTGTTTTTT. This encodes CASSSQRGELFF.

This chain uses TRBV4-2 with TRBJ2-3; 8 nucleotides agree with TRBD2. Per the germline V gene, CDR1 is LGHNA and CDR2 is YNFKEQ. Losses at the gene ends were 1 base for V and 2 bases for J; bases not matched to a gene: 8. This CDR3 is built from 17 residues. The CDR3 bases are TGTGCCAGCAGCCAAGGACCGCGGGGGGCGTACACAGATACGCAGTATTTT. Translated, it gives CASSQGPRGAYTDTQYF.

Only a few counts were recorded for this clone. The chain joins TRBV9 to TRBJ1-3; TRBD1 is a possible D gene (5 bases). Germline loops: CDR1 SGDLS, CDR2 YYNGEE. This CDR3 has 15 amino acids. V was pared by 4 bases and J by 4 bases, with 15 bases between. CDR3 sequence reads: CASSPQGVQGNTIYF. The CDR3, as DNA: TGTGCCAGCAGCCCCCAGGGCGTACAGGGAAACACCATATATTTT.

The chain is built from TRBV19 and TRBJ1-3; D possibly corresponds to TRBD1 (6 bases). The CDR3 runs to 17 residues. Germline CDR1 is LNHDA and CDR2 is SQIVND (reference sequence). Trimming pared 5 bases from V and 2 bases from J, leaving 19 bases between. CDR3 nucleotide sequence: TGTGCCAGTAGTCTAACGGGGCAGGGGCTCACTGGAAACACCATATATTTT. It specifies CASSLTGQGLTGNTIYF.

This clone was recorded only once. The chain links TRBV19 to TRBJ1-4; the D is unclear. CDR3 length equals 13 residues. With 7 bases removed from V and 2 bases from J, the gap between germline ends came to 8 bases. From germline, CDR1 is LNHDA and CDR2 SQIVND (reference sequence). The CDR3 nucleotides are TGTGCCAGTACCAGGAGGACTAATGAAAAACTGTTTTTT. Its protein product is CASTRRTNEKLFF.

The rearrangement links TRBV28 to TRBJ2-3; D is possibly TRBD1 (5 bases). The CDR3 covers 14 residues. Per the germline V gene, CDR1 is MDHEN and CDR2 is SYDVKM. Trimming took off 4 bases at V and 6 bases at J, with 14 bases between the two ends. CDR3 coding DNA: TGTGCCAGCAGTTCAGGGCCGGTCTTGGATACGCAGTATTTT. It translates to CASSSGPVLDTQYF.

This CDR3 is CASRSGSGTPEAFF. In nucleotides, the CDR3 is TGTGCCAGCAGGTCAGGGTCGGGCACCCCTGAAGCTTTCTTT. The genes are TRBV6-5 and TRBJ1-1; D perhaps matches TRBD1 (5 bases). The CDR3 is made up of 14 amino acids. The germline gives CDR1 MNHEY, CDR2 SVGAGI. V shed 6 bases and J shed 6 bases, with 17 bases lying between them.

The chain uses TRBV14 and TRBJ1-2; D is perhaps TRBD1 (5 bases). V was pared by 3 bases and J by 5 bases, with 7 bases between. CDR3 length: 12 amino acids. Germline V gene lookup returns CDR1 SGHDN and CDR2 FVKESK. CDR3 region: CASSQGRYGYTF. For the CDR3, the DNA is TGTGCCAGCAGCCAGGGGCGGTATGGCTACACCTTC.

The chain links TRBV24-1 to TRBJ1-2; 9 bases match TRBD1. The CDR3 extends over 11 amino acids. Germline V gives CDR1 KGHDR, CDR2 SFDVKD. V trimming: 9 bases; J trimming: 5 bases; junction bases outside the gene matches: 0. CDR3 amino acids: CATGTGYGYTF. The CDR3, as DNA: TGTGCCACCGGGACAGGGTATGGCTACACCTTC.

There are a few counts of this clone. The chain is built from TRBV7-2 and TRBJ1-1; D gene ambiguous. The CDR3 extends over 15 amino acids. From germline, CDR1 is SGHTA and CDR2 FQGNSA. Trimming took 2 bases from V and 0 from J, leaving 10 bases between them. CDR3 sequence (DNA): TGTGCCAGCAGCTTAAGTTCTTCGGTGAACACTGAAGCTTTCTTT. Protein: CASSLSSSVNTEAFF. Full variable domain (missing parts from reference TRBV7-2 and TRBJ1-1): GAGVSQSPSNKVTEKGKDVELRCDPISGHTALYWYRQSLGQGLEFLIYFQGNSAPDKSGLPSDRFSAERTGGSVSTLTIQRTQQEDSAVYLCASSLSSSVNTEAFFGQGTRLTVV.

This chain uses TRBV7-3 with TRBJ1-2, with D perhaps TRBD1 (6 bases). Looked up from germline, CDR1 is SGHTA and CDR2 is FQGTGA. V dropped 2 bases and J dropped 4 bases, with 11 bases sitting between them. The CDR3 runs 14 residues. The CDR3 region is CASSLGQSAYGYTF. For the CDR3, the DNA is TGTGCCAGCAGCTTAGGACAGAGTGCCTATGGCTACACCTTC.

The genes are TRBV9 and TRBJ2-1; D might be TRBD2 (7 bases). The CDR3 extends over 15 amino acids. Germline CDR1 reads SGDLS; CDR2 reads YYNGEE. V was trimmed by 0 bases and J by 8 bases, leaving 15 bases between them. The CDR3 DNA follows: TGTGCCAGCAGCGTAGCGGGGGGCCCATGGGATGAGCAGTTCTTC. Translating gives CASSVAGGPWDEQFF.

The rearrangement joins TRBV5-5 to TRBJ2-2, with a tentative D call TRBD2 (5 bases). The germline V and J ends were trimmed by 1 base and 6 bases, with 16 bases remaining between them. Germline V CDR1 and CDR2: SGHKS, YYEKEE (reference sequence). This CDR3 comprises 16 residues. CDR3 coding DNA: TGTGCCAGCAGCTTGACCAGGACCACCGGGGCCGGGGAGCTGTTTTTT. It translates to CASSLTRTTGAGELFF.

The chain has TRBV6-5 and TRBJ1-4; no clear D. The V gene's germline CDR1 is MNHEY and CDR2 SVGAGI. The CDR3 has 12 residues. V was pared by 8 bases and J by 7 bases, with 11 bases between. The CDR3 spells CASRSGSEKLFF. Written as DNA, the CDR3 is TGTGCCAGCCGTTCGGGAAGTGAAAAACTGTTTTTT.

The V gene is TRBV3-1 (or the pseudogene TRBV3-2), the J gene TRBJ2-7, with TRBD2 identical over 7 bases. Germline V CDR1 and CDR2: LGHDT, YNNKEL (reference sequence). The CDR3 totals 19 residues. J gave up 0 bases and V 0 bases, and 14 bases lay outside the gene matches. The CDR3 DNA reads TGTGCCAGCAGCCAAGATTTAGCGGGCGCTAAGTCTCCCTCCTACGAGCAGTACGTC. This translates into CASSQDLAGAKSPSYEQYV.